This T cell receptor (beta chain) is from a study of blood T cell repertoires in COVID-19. This clone was recorded once. Profiling relied on immunoSEQ multiplex PCR, and the TCRdb table lists in-frame clones only, not all of them. The table has about 370,000 clones, around 87% seen once; the top ten hold about 10%. Patients from Seattle were sampled longitudinally, starting during active infection. CDR1 is LGHDT and CDR2 is YNNKEL in the germline V gene (reference sequence). V lost 1 base and J lost 3; bases outside the gene matches: 3. CDR3 length equals 16 residues. Material: peripheral blood. The sequence derives from a woman in her 30s with COVID-19, enrolled during active disease. V usage is TRBV3-1 (or the pseudogene TRBV3-2) and J usage is TRBJ2-1; 10 bases agree with TRBD1. The CDR3 DNA is TGTGCCAGCAGCCAAGGGACAGGGGGGCACTACAATGAGCAGTTCTTC. It codes for CASSQGTGGHYNEQFF.